These 8 T cell receptor beta chains came from one sample sequenced in a study of siplizumab effects on memory and regulatory T cells. Clones were read by immunoSEQ multiplex PCR, and TCRdb kept only the in-frame ones, dropping some. Of approximately 28,000 clones in the sample, around 83% were seen once. The sequencing sample was made of memory CD4+ T cells sorted from blood. Receptor source: a human donor in good health.

The V call is TRBV6-5, the J call TRBJ2-1; 9 positions agree with TRBD2. Germline-derived CDR1 and CDR2 are MNHEY and SVGAGI. This CDR3 is built from 15 residues. With V trimmed by 4 bases and J by 4 bases, 5 bases remained unmatched. The CDR3 is CASSLRLADYNEQFF. The CDR3 nucleotides are TGTGCCAGCAGTTTAAGACTAGCGGATTACAATGAGCAGTTCTTC.

The chain recombines TRBV14 with TRBJ1-1; perhaps TRBD1 as D (5 bases). Trimming shortened V by 3 bases and J by 3 bases, and 14 bases separated the two germline ends. This CDR3 comprises 15 residues. Germline V gene data show CDR1 as SGHDN and CDR2 as FVKESK. The chain's CDR3 is CASSHIGARDTEAFF. CDR3 DNA sequence: TGTGCCAGCAGCCATATCGGGGCCCGGGACACTGAAGCTTTCTTT. Full variable domain (remainder filled in from reference TRBV14 and TRBJ1-1): EAGVTQFPSHSVIEKGQTVTLRCDPISGHDNLYWYRRVMGKEIKFLLHFVKESKQDESGMPNNRFLAERTGGTYSTLKVQPAELEDSGVYFCASSHIGARDTEAFFGQGTRLTVV.

This chain links TRBV5-1 with TRBJ2-6; maybe TRBD1 (5 bases). The CDR3 length is 15 residues. Germline V gene lookup returns CDR1 SGHRS and CDR2 YFSETQ. The V gene lost 5 bases and the J gene lost 0 bases, with 9 bases spanning the gap. The DNA for the CDR3 is TGCGCCAGCAGGTTGACAGACTCTGGGGCCAACGTCCTGACTTTC. Its translation: CASRLTDSGANVLTF.

This chain connects TRBV9 to TRBJ2-3, with 8 bases fitting TRBD2. The CDR3 is made up of 17 amino acids. Trimming removed 0 bases from V and 4 bases from J; junction bases left unmatched: 10. Germline CDR1 is SGDLS and CDR2 is YYNGEE. CDR3 loop: CASSVGSSGSASDTQYF. For the CDR3, the DNA is TGTGCCAGCAGCGTAGGTTCCAGCGGGAGCGCCTCAGATACGCAGTATTTT.

This clone appeared once. The rearrangement joins TRBV10-3 to TRBJ1-5, with TRBD1 identical over 9 bases. This CDR3 is 14 amino acids long. The V gene end was trimmed by 4 bases and the J gene end by 6 bases; junction bases not matched to a gene: 4. In germline, CDR1 is ENHRY, CDR2 SYGVKD. The CDR3 coding sequence is TGTGCCATCAGTGGGGACAGGGTATCTCAGCCCCAGCATTTT. Encoded protein: CAISGDRVSQPQHF.

For the CDR3, the DNA is TGTGCCAGCAGTGACTTCCCCGGGACAGGGAGCACAGATACGCAGTATTTT. Translation: CASSDFPGTGSTDTQYF. The chain links TRBV25-1 to TRBJ2-3; 9 nucleotides line up with TRBD1. V lost 3 bases to trimming and J lost 0 bases; unmatched junction nucleotides: 7. Germline CDR1 MGHDK, CDR2 SYGVNS. The CDR3 length is 17 residues.

The rearrangement joins TRBV11-3 to TRBJ2-5; perhaps D is TRBD1 or TRBD2 (5 bases each). The CDR3 covers 16 residues. Trimming removed 4 bases from V and 3 bases from J, with 18 bases in between. The germline gives CDR1 SGHNT, CDR2 YENEEA. The CDR3 nucleotides are TGTGCCAGCAGCTACGACTCGGGACCTCCCAAAGAGACCCAGTACTTC. Protein sequence: CASSYDSGPPKETQYF.

The rearrangement joins TRBV6-1 to TRBJ2-5; D is uncertain. The CDR3 is 12 amino acids. Germline V gene data show CDR1 as MNHNS and CDR2 as SASEGT. Trimming took 2 bases from V and 5 from J, leaving 6 bases between them. The CDR3 reads CASSEQGETQYF. The CDR3 coding sequence is TGTGCCAGCAGTGAACAAGGGGAGACCCAGTACTTC.